Following are 6 T cell receptor beta chains from one sample sequenced in a study of shared clonotypes between healthy human individuals. Profiled with immunoSEQ multiplex PCR; TCRdb holds only in-frame clones, not every one. The sample includes about 2.4 million clones, approximately 94% of them seen just once. Sequencing used naive CD4+ T cells from PBMCs. Subset denoted: CD45RA+ positively selected. These receptors came from a man aged 18 to 30 in good health. Some clones in this sample may be carry-over from other donors' samples.

J is TRBJ2-1 and V is TRBV4-3; D is perhaps TRBD1 (8 bases). The V gene lost 4 bases and the J gene lost 3 bases, with 16 bases spanning the gap. CDR1 is LGHNA and CDR2 is YSLEER in the germline V gene. The CDR3 is made up of 16 amino acids. DNA of the CDR3: TGCGCCAGCAGCCCGATTACAGGGGGGGGCTACAATGAGCAGTTCTTC. Its translation: CASSPITGGGYNEQFF.

This clone was counted a single time. The V gene is TRBV29-1, the J gene TRBJ1-1; D remains ambiguous. V lost 4 bases, J lost 4 bases, and 13 bases lay in between. Germline V CDR1 and CDR2: SQVTM, ANQGSEA. The length of the CDR3 is 13 residues. The CDR3: CSVALISGTEAFF. The CDR3 DNA reads TGCAGCGTTGCGTTGATTTCAGGCACTGAAGCTTTCTTT.

V gene TRBV10-3 combines with J gene TRBJ2-7; tentative D call: TRBD1 (5 bases). The CDR3 length is 14 residues. Trimming shortened V by 5 bases and J by 1 base, and 12 bases separated the two germline ends. In germline, CDR1 is ENHRY, CDR2 SYGVKD. The CDR3, as DNA: TGTGCCATCAGTACTAACAGACAGTCCTACGAGCAGTACTTC. Protein: CAISTNRQSYEQYF.

Only one count was recorded for this clone. This chain joins TRBV5-1 and TRBJ2-5; TRBD1 agrees at 8 bases. TRBJ2-7 explains the end of the DNA better; the J call may be wrong. This CDR3 has 16 amino acids. CDR1 SGHRS and CDR2 YFSETQ come from the germline V gene. The CDR3 DNA sequence: TGCGCCAGCAGCTGGGGTGGGACAGGTATAACCTACGAGCAGTACTTC. Its protein is CASSWGGTGITYEQYF.

The genes are TRBV11-2 and TRBJ2-5; D is perhaps TRBD2 (6 bases). The germline CDR1 and CDR2 sequences are SGHAT and FQNNGV. The CDR3 has 15 residues. V was cut by 5 bases and J by 0 bases, with 13 bases left in between. The chain's CDR3 is CASSPRGRDQETQYF. CDR3 nucleotides: TGTGCCAGCAGCCCGCGGGGCAGGGACCAAGAGACCCAGTACTTC.

V gene TRBV11-3 combines with J gene TRBJ2-3; D is possibly TRBD1 (5 bases). The CDR3 extends over 15 amino acids. The germline CDR1 and CDR2 sequences are SGHNT and YENEEA. The ends were cut back, 1 base at V and 3 bases at J, with 11 bases in the middle. DNA of the CDR3: TGTGCCAGCAGCTTAGGACAGCTGGAGACAGATACGCAGTATTTT. Its protein product is CASSLGQLETDTQYF.